A single TCR beta chain is shown here with its context. This record belongs to a study of blood T cell repertoires in COVID-19. Study-wide background: Sources were T cells, B-cell-depleted T cells, or PBMCs; the material itself was cDNA or gDNA.

V gave up 1 base and J gave up 5 bases, with 12 bases separating them. The CDR3 consists of 15 residues. CDR1 and CDR2 (germline): LGHDT, YNNKEL (reference sequence). Original processing notes: Reference gene primer amplification yielded estimated nucleated cell counts. Assay: immunoSEQ multiplex PCR; the TCRdb copy retains only in-frame clones and omits some. The DNA was the basis for D and trimming; V, J and clone size are from that table. The data hold 300,000 to 400,000 clones, with about 90% observed a single time. The J gene is TRBJ2-1, the V gene TRBV3-1 (or the pseudogene TRBV3-2); tentative D call: TRBD1 (7 bases). Source material: PBMCs or T cells enriched from blood (not recorded which). The receptor was isolated from a woman aged 30 to 39 who had recovered from COVID-19. The CDR3 loop reads CASSQGRGRHNEQFF. The CDR3 DNA is TGTGCCAGCAGCCAAGGGAGGGGGCGCCACAATGAGCAGTTCTTC.